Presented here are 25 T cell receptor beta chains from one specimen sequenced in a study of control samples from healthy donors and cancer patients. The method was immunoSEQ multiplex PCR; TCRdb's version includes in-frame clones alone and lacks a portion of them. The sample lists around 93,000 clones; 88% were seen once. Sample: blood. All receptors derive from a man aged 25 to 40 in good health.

The CDR3 here is CSVVGVRGARTEAFF. The CDR3 nucleotides are TGCAGCGTTGTGGGAGTACGGGGGGCAAGGACTGAAGCTTTCTTT. The chain uses TRBV29-1 and TRBJ1-1, with a possible D match to TRBD1 (6 bases). The length of the CDR3 is 15 residues. Per germline, CDR1 SQVTM and CDR2 ANQGSEA. Trimming pared 4 bases from V and 5 bases from J, leaving 20 bases between.

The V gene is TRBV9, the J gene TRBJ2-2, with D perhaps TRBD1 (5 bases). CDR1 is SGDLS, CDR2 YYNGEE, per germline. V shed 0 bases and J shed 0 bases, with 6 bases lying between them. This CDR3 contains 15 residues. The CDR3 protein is CASSVGGANTGELFF. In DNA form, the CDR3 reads TGTGCCAGCAGCGTAGGGGGCGCGAACACCGGGGAGCTGTTTTTT.

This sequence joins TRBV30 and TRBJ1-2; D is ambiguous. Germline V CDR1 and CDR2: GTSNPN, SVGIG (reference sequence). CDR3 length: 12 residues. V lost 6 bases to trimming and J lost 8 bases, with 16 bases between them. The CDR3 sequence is CACLSAVHGYTF. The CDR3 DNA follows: TGTGCCTGTCTAAGCGCGGTTCACGGCTACACCTTC. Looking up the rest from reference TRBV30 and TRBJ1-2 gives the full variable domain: SQTIHQWPATLVQPVGSPLSLECTVEGTSNPNLYWYRQAAGRGLQLLFYSVGIGQISSEVPQNLSASRPQDRQFILSSKKLLLSDSGFYLCACLSAVHGYTFGSGTRLTVV.

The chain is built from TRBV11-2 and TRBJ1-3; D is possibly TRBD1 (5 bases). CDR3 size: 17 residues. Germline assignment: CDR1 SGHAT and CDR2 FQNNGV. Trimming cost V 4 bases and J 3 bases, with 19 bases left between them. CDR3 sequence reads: CASSSPRTIAGGNTIYF. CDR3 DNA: TGTGCCAGCAGCTCCCCCCGGACAATCGCGGGTGGAAACACCATATATTTT. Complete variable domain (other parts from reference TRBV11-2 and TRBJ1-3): EAGVAQSPRYKIIEKRQSVAFWCNPISGHATLYWYQQILGQGPKLLIQFQNNGVVDDSQLPKDRFSAERLKGVDSTLKIQPAKLEDSAVYLCASSSPRTIAGGNTIYFGEGSWLTVV.

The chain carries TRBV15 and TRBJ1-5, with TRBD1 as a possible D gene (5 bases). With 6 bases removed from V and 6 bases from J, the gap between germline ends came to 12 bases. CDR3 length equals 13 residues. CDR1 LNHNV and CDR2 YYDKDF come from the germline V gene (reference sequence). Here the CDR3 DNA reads TGTGCCACCAGAATAGGGGAAGGTCAGCCCCAGCATTTT. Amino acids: CATRIGEGQPQHF.

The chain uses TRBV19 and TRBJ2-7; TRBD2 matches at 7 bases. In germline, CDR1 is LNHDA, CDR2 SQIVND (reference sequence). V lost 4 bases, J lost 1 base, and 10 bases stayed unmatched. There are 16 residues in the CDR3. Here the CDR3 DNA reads TGTGCCAGTAGTACCTCAGGACTAGAGATGTCCTACGAGCAGTACTTC. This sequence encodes CASSTSGLEMSYEQYF.

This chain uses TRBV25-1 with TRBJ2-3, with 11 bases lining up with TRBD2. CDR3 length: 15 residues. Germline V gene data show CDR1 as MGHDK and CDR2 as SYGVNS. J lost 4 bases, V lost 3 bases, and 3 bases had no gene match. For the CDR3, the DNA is TGTGCCAGCAGTGATGATAGCGGGAGGGCAGATACGCAGTATTTT. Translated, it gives CASSDDSGRADTQYF.

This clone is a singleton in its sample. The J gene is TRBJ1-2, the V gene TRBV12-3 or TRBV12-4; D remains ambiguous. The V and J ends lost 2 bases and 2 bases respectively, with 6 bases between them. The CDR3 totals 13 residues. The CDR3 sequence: CASSLNANYGYTF. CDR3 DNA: TGTGCCAGCAGTTTAAACGCGAACTATGGCTACACCTTC.

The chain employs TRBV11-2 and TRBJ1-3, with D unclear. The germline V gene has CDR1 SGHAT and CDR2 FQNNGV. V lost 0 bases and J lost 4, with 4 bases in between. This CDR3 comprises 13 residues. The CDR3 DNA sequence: TGTGCCAGCAGCTTAGACCCCGGAAACACCATATATTTT. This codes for CASSLDPGNTIYF.

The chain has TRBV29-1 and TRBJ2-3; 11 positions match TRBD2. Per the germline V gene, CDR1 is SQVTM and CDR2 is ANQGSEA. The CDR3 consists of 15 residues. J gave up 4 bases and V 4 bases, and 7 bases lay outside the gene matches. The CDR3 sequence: CSVVLLAGGSDTQYF. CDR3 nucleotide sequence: TGCAGCGTTGTCCTGTTAGCGGGAGGGTCAGATACGCAGTATTTT.

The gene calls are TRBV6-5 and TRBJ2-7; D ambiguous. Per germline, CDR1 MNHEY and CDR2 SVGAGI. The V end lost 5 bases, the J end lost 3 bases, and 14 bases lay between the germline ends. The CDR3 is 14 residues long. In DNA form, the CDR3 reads TGTGCCAGCAGTCCACAACGACACCTCTACGAGCAGTACTTC. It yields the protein CASSPQRHLYEQYF.

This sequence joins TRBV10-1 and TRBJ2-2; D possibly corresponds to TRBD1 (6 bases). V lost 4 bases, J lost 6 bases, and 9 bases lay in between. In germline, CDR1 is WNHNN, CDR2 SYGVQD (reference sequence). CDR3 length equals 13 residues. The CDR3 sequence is CASSVYRAGELFF. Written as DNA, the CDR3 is TGCGCCAGCAGTGTTTACAGGGCCGGGGAGCTGTTTTTT.

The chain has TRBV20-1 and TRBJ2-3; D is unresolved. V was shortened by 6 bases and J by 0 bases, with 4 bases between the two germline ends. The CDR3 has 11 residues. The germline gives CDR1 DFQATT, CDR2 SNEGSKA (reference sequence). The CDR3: CSATSTDTQYF. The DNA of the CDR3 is TGCAGTGCAACGAGCACAGATACGCAGTATTTT.

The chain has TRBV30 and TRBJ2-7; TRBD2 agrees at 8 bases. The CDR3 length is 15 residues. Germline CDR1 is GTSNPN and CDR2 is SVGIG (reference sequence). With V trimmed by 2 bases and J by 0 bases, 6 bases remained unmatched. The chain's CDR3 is CAWSREGSSSYEQYF. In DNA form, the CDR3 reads TGTGCCTGGAGTCGGGAGGGGTCCAGCTCCTACGAGCAGTACTTC.

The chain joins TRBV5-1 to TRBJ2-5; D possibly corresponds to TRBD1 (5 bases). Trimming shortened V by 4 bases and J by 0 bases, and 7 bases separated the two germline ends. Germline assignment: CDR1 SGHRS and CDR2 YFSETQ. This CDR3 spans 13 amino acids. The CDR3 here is CASSADNQETQYF. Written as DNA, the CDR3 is TGCGCCAGCAGCGCGGACAACCAAGAGACCCAGTACTTC.

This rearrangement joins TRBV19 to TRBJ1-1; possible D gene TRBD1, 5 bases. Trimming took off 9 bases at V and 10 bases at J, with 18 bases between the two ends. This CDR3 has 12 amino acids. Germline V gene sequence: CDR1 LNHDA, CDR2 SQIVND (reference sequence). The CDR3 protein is CASVRGGEGAFF. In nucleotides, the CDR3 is TGTGCCAGCGTTCGGGGAGGGGAGGGAGCTTTCTTT.

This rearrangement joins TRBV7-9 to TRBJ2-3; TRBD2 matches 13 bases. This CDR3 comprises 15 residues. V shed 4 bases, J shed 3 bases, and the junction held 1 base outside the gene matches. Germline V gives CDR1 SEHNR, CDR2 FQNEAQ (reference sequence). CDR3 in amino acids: CASSSTSGRTDTQYF. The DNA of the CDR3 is TGTGCCAGCAGCTCGACTAGCGGGAGGACAGATACGCAGTATTTT.

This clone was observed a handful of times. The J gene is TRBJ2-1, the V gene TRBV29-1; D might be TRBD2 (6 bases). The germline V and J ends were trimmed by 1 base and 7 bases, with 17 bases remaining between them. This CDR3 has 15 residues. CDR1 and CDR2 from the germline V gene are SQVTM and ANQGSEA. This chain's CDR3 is CSVEVGDRGLNEQFF. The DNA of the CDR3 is TGCAGCGTTGAAGTAGGGGACCGAGGACTAAATGAGCAGTTCTTC.

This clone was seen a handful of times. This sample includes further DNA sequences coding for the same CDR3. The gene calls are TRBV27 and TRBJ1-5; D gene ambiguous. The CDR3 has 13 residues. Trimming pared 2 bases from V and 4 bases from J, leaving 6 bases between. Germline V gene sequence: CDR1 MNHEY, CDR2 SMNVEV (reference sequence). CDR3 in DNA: TGTGCCAGCAGTTTAAGGGAGAATCAGCCCCAGCATTTT. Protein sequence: CASSLRENQPQHF.

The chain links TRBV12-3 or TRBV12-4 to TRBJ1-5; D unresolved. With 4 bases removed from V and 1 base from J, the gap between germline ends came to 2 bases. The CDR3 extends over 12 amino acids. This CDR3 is CASSWSNQPQHF. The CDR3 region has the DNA TGTGCCAGCAGTTGGAGCAATCAGCCCCAGCATTTT.

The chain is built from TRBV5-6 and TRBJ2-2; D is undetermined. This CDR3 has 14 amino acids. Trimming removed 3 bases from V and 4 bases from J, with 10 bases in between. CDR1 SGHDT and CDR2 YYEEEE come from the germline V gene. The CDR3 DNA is TGTGCCAGCAGCTCGTTGGTTGGCACCGGGGAGCTGTTTTTT. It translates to CASSSLVGTGELFF.

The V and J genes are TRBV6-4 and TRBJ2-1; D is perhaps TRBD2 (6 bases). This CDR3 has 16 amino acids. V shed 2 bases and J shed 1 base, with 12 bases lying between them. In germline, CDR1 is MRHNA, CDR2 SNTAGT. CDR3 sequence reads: CASSDRPGTSYNEQFF. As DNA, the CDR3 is TGTGCCAGCAGTGACCGGCCTGGGACTTCCTACAATGAGCAGTTCTTC.

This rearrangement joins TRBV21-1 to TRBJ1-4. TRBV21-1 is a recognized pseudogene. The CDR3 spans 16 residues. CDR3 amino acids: CASSKARIATNEKLFF. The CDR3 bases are TGTGCCAGCAGCAAAGCACGTATAGCAACTAATGAAAAACTGTTTTTT.

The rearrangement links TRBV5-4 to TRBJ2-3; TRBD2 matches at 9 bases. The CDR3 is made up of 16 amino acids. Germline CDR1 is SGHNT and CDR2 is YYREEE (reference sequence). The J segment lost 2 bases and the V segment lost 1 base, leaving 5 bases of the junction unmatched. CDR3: CASSLRLAGNTDTQYF. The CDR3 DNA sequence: TGTGCCAGCAGCTTGCGGCTAGCGGGAAACACAGATACGCAGTATTTT.

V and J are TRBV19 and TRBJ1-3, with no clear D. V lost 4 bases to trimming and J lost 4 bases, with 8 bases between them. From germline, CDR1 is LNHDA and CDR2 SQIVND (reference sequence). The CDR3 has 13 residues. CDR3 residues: CASSTTEGNTIYF. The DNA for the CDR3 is TGTGCCAGTAGTACAACCGAAGGAAACACCATATATTTT.